The clone carrying this T cell receptor beta chain appeared a single time. This sample was taken from a study of blood T cell repertoires in COVID-19. The overall study: From T cells, B-cell-depleted T cells, or PBMCs came the material, which was cDNA or gDNA.

Germline V gene lookup returns CDR1 MDHEN and CDR2 SYDVKM. The CDR3 runs to 19 residues. J gave up 1 base and V 4 bases, and 16 bases lay outside the gene matches. Method: immunoSEQ multiplex PCR; TCRdb's copy keeps in-frame clones and lacks some. Of 210,000 or so clones listed, 65% to 85% were seen once; the top ten hold under 3%. Material: peripheral blood. The V and J genes are TRBV28 and TRBJ2-3; the match to TRBD1 covers 8 bases. The TCR was taken from a man aged 50-59 years with active or convalescent COVID-19. DNA for the CDR3: TGTGCCAGCAGTTGGGGCCGAACAGGGGGGTTCGAGCGCACAGATACGCAGTATTTT. Amino acid sequence: CASSWGRTGGFERTDTQYF.